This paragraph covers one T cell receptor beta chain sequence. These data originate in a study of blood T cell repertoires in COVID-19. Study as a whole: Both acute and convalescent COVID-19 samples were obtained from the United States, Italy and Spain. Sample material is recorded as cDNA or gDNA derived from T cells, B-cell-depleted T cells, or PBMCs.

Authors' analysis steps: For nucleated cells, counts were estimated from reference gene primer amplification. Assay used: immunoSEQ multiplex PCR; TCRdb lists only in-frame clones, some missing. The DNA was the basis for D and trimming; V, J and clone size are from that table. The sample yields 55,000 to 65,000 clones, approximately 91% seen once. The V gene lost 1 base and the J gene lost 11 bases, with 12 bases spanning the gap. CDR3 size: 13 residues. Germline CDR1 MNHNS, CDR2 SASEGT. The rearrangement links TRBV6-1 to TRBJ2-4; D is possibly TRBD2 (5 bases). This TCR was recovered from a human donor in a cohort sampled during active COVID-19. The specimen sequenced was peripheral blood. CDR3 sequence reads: CASSEEVGAVQYF. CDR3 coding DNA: TGTGCCAGCAGTGAAGAGGTGGGAGCAGTTCAGTACTTC.